This T cell receptor beta chain was recorded in a study of T cell responses to AZD1222 COVID-19 vaccine. Findings of the study overall: Only a handful of people who got AZD1222 tested seropositive at baseline. The sample set comprised mostly white British donors with more females, and clonal diversity was possibly underestimated. As reported, nearly half of all spike-specific TCRs target variant regions that are unmutated. When two AZD1222 doses had been given, Spike-specific TCR breadth and depth rose.

Produced via immunoSEQ multiplex PCR; TCRdb's table is partial and in-frame only. The table has more than 80,000 clones, about 90% seen once; the top ten hold 5% to 5.5%. V gave up 1 base and J gave up 2 bases, with 2 bases separating them. The germline CDR1 and CDR2 sequences are LNHDA and SQIVND (reference sequence). The CDR3 sequence is 12 residues long. For this clone: The antigen is unknown.

Material: peripheral blood, obtained on day 0 of AZD1222 vaccination. This TCR was sampled from an adult in good health. The chain joins TRBV19 to TRBJ2-5; D gene ambiguous. The CDR3: CASSIGQETQYF. The DNA of the CDR3 is TGTGCCAGTAGTATAGGGCAAGAGACCCAGTACTTC.